This note documents a single T cell receptor beta chain sequence. Its recognized antigen is unknown. The data were produced on an Illumina HiSeq 2000. TCR beta cDNA libraries were prepared using 5'RACE template switching, which introduced a universal primer site and unique molecular identifiers. Priming for cDNA synthesis came from the TCR beta constant segment, and two successive PCR amplification steps followed. The paper's data handling went like this. MIGEC was used to demultiplex reads and group the reads by UMI, and MiTCR was used to assemble and quantify clonotypes. To exclude erroneous sequences, any TCR cDNA sequence not supported by at least two reads was discarded. The tcR package was used for downstream repertoire analysis, with clonotypes matched between fractions based on CDR3 nucleotide sequence plus V segment. VDJmatch was used to annotate antigen specificity against VDJdb, with one amino acid substitution allowed in CDR3. TCRdb reprocessed the public reads and reports one entry per CDR3 protein sequence, without DNA. TCRdb's processing, not the authors' own work, is the source of the V and J calls. The table for this sample records over 350,000 distinct CDR3 sequences. Clones ranked in the top ten supply around a tenth of the sample.

This sample stems from a study of T cells expressing NK-cell markers (dated by TCRdb to 2020 to 2021). Turning to the overall study: Fewer than ten donors provided sorted CD3+CD56+NKG2C+, CD3+CD56+NKG2C- and CD3+CD56-NKG2C+ T-cell subsets, whose TCR beta-chain repertoires were profiled. Of the eight sequenced donors, seven were found to be HCMV-seropositive and one was found to be HCMV-seronegative. The eight sequenced donors were randomly selected healthy volunteers, three men and five women. Illumina HiSeq 2000/2500, MiSeq or NextSeq was used to sequence libraries as 2 x 150 bp reads. What the authors observed across the whole study: Those dominant clonotypes were again the most abundant among CD3+CD56-NKG2C+ cells in a handful of donors, at roughly 25-60.1%. Whether the expanded NKG2C-expressing T cell clones were specific for HCMV antigens was left unclear. In several donors, the dominant CD3+CD56+NKG2C+ clonotypes were found to rank among the top 10 CD8+ clonotypes and to make up roughly 1.0-7.0% of CD8+ T cells.

HCMV serostatus was determined by detecting HCMV-specific IgG in serum with a commercial ELISA kit. Peripheral blood mononuclear cells were isolated from blood by Ficoll density gradient centrifugation. Including cysteine and phenylalanine, the CDR3 has 17 amino acids. DNA is not recorded here. This chain is built from TRBV12-3 or TRBV12-4 and TRBJ2-1; TCRdb's D call of TRBD1 is untestable without DNA. Sequences were obtained from blood T cells: a sorted CD56 or NKG2C T cell subset, CD4+ or CD8+ T cells, or bulk PBMC T cells (not recorded which). The clonotype originates from a woman aged 45-65 years in good health. Donor details come from another sample of the same person, matched by shared clones. The CDR3 amino acid sequence is: CASSFSTLTAAYNEQFF.